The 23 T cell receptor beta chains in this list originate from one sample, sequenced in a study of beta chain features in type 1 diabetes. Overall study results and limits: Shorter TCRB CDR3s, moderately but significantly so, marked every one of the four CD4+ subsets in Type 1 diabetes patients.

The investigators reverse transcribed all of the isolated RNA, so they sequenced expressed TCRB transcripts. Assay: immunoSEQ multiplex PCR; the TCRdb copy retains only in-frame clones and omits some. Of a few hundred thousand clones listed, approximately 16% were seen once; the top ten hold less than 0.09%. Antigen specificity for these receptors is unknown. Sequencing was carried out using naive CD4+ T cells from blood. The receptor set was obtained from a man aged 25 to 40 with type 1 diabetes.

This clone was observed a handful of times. DNA for the CDR3: TGTGCCAGCAGCACCCGGGCCACAGGGACAGATACGCAGTATTTT. It specifies CASSTRATGTDTQYF. This sequence joins TRBV5-6 and TRBJ2-3, with D perhaps matching TRBD1 (6 bases). CDR3 length equals 15 residues. Trimming removed 4 bases from V and 3 bases from J, with 15 bases in between. The V gene's germline CDR1 is SGHDT and CDR2 YYEEEE.

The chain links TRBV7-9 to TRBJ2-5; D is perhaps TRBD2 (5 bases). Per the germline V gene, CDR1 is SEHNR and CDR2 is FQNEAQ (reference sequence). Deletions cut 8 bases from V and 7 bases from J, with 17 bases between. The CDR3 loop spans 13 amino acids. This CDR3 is CASSRPPEGTQYF. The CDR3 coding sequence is TGTGCCAGCTCCCGTCCCCCCGAGGGGACCCAGTACTTC.

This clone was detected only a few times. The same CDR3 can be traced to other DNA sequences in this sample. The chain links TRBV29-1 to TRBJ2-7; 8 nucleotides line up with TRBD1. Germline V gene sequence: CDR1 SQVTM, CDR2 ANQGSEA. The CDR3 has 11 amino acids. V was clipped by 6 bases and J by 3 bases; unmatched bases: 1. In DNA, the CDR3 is TGCAGCGTCGACAGGGGCTACGAGCAGTACTTC. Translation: CSVDRGYEQYF.

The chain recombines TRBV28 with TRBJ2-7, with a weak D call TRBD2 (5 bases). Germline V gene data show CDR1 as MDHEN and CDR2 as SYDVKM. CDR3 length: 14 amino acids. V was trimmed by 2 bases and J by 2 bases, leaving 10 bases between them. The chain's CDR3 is CASSLTPTTYEQYF. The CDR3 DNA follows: TGTGCCAGCAGTTTAACGCCGACTACCTACGAGCAGTACTTC.

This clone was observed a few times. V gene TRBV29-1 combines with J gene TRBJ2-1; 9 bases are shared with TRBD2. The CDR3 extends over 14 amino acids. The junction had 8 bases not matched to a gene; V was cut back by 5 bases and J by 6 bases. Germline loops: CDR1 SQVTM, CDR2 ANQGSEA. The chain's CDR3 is CSVNSGSSSNEQFF. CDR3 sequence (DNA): TGCAGCGTTAATAGCGGGAGCTCGAGCAATGAGCAGTTCTTC.

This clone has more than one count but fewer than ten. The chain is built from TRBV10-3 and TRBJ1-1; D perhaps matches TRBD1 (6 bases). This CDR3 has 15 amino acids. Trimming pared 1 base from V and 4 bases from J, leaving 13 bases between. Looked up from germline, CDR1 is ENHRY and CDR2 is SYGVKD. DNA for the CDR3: TGTGCCATCAGTGAGTTAACAGGGACGGTCACTGAAGCTTTCTTT. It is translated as CAISELTGTVTEAFF.

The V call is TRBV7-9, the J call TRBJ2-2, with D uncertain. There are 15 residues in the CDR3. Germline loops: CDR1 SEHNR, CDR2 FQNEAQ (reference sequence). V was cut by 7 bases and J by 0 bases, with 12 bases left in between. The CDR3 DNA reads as TGTGCCAGCACCCTGGGTAGACCGAACACCGGGGAGCTGTTTTTT. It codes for CASTLGRPNTGELFF.

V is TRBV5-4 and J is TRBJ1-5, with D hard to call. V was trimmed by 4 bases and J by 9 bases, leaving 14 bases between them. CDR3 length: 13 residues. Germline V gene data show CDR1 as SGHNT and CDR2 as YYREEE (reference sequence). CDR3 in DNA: TGTGCCAGCAGCGTGGACGGGAATGGGCCCCAGCATTTT. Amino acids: CASSVDGNGPQHF.

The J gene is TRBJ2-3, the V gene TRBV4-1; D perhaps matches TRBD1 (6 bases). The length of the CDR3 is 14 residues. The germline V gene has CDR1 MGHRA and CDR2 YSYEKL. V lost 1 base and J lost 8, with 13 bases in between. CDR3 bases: TGCGCCAGCAGCCAAGTGGACAGTCGGAGTACGCAGTATTTT. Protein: CASSQVDSRSTQYF.

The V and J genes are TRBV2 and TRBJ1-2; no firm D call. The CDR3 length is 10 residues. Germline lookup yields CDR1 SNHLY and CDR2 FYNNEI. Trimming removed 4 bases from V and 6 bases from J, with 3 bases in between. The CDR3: CASSGHGYTF. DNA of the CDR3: TGTGCCAGCAGTGGACATGGCTACACCTTC.

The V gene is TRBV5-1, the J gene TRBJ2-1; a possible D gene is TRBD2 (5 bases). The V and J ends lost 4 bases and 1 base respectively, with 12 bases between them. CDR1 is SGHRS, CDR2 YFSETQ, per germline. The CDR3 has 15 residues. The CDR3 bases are TGCGCCAGCAGCAAGGACGGGGAATCCTACAATGAGCAGTTCTTC. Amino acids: CASSKDGESYNEQFF.

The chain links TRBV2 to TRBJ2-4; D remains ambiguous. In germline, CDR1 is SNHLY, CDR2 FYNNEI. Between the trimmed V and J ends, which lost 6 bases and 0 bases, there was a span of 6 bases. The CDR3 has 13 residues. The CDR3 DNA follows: TGTGCCAGCAGGTCCCTAGCCAAAAACATTCAGTACTTC. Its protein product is CASRSLAKNIQYF. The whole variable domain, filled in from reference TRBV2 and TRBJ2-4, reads EPEVTQTPSHQVTQMGQEVILRCVPISNHLYFYWYRQILGQKVEFLVSFYNNEISEKSEIFDDQFSVERPDGSNFTLKIRSTKLEDSAMYFCASRSLAKNIQYFGAGTRLSVL.

CDR3 sequence: CSDLAGGGSSYNEQFF. CDR3 sequence (DNA): TGCAGCGACTTAGCGGGAGGGGGAAGCTCCTACAATGAGCAGTTCTTC. This rearrangement joins TRBV29-1 to TRBJ2-1, with 11 positions matching TRBD2. There are 16 residues in the CDR3. V lost 7 bases and J lost 0; bases outside the gene matches: 8. Looked up from germline, CDR1 is SQVTM and CDR2 is ANQGSEA.

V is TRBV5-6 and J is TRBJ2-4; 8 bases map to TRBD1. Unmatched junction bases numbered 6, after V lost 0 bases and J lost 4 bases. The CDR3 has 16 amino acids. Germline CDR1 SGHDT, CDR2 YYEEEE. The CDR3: CASSLAGQGKKNIQYF. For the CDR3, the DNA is TGTGCCAGCAGCTTGGCCGGACAGGGAAAGAAAAACATTCAGTACTTC. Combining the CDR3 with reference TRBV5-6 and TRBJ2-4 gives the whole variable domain DAGVTQSPTHLIKTRGQQVTLRCSPKSGHDTVSWYQQALGQGPQFIFQYYEEEERQRGNFPDRFSGHQFPNYSSELNVNALLLGDSALYLCASSLAGQGKKNIQYFGAGTRLSVL.

The CDR3 bases are TGCAGCGTTAAGAGGGGGCTGACCGGGGAGCTGTTTTTT. Protein: CSVKRGLTGELFF. The V call is TRBV29-1, the J call TRBJ2-2; 7 positions match TRBD1. Germline trimming cut 5 bases from V and 5 bases from J; bases unmatched to any gene: 5. This CDR3 is built from 13 residues. Germline CDR1 reads SQVTM; CDR2 reads ANQGSEA.

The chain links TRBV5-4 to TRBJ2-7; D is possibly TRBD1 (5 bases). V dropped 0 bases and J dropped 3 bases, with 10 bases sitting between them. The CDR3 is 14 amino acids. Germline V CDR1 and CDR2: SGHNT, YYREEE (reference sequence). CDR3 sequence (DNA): TGTGCCAGCAGCTTGGTGGGTAGGGGCTACGAGCAGTACTTC. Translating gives CASSLVGRGYEQYF.

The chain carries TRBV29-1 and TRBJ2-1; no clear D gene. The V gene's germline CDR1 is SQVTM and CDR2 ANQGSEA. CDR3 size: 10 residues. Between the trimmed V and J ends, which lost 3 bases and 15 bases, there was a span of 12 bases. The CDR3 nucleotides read TGCAGCGTTGAGTCTGGGTCAGCGTTCTTC. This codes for CSVESGSAFF.

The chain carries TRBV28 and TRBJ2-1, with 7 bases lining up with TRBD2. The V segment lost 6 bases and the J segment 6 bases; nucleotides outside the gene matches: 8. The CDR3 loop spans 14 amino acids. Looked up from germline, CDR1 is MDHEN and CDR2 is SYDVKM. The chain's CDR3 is CASSPAGTFNEQFF. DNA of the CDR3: TGTGCCAGCAGCCCAGCGGGAACCTTCAATGAGCAGTTCTTC.

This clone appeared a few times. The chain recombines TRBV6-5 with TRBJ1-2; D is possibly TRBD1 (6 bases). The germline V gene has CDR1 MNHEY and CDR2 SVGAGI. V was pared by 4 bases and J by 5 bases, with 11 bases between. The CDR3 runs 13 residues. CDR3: CASSSPQGYGYTF. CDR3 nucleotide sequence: TGTGCCAGCAGTTCCCCACAGGGATATGGCTACACCTTC.

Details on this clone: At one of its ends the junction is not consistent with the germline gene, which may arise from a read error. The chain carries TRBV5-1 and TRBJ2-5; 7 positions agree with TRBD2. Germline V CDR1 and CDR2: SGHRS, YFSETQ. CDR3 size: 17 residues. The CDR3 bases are TGCGCCAGCAGTTTGGCACCCACGACTAGCAGGATGGAGACCCAGTACTTC. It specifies CASSLAPTTSRMETQYF.

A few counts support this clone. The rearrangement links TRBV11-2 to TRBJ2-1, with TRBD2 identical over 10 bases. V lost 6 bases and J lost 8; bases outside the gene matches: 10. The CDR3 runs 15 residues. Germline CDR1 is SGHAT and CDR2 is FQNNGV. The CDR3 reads CASRESGRARDEQFF. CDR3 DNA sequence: TGTGCCAGCAGGGAGAGCGGGAGGGCCAGGGATGAGCAGTTCTTC.

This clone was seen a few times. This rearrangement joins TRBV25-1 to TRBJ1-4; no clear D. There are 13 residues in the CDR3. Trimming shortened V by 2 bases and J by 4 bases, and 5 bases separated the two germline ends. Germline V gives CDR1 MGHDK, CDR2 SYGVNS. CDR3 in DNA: TGTGCCAGCAGTGAAGACTTTAATGAAAAACTGTTTTTT. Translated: CASSEDFNEKLFF.

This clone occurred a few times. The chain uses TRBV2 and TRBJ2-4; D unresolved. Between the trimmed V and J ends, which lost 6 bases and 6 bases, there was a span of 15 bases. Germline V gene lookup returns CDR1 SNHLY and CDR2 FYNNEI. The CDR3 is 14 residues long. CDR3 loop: CASRAGLEGNIQYF. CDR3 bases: TGTGCCAGCAGGGCCGGCTTGGAAGGAAACATTCAGTACTTC. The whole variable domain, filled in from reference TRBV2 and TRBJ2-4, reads EPEVTQTPSHQVTQMGQEVILRCVPISNHLYFYWYRQILGQKVEFLVSFYNNEISEKSEIFDDQFSVERPDGSNFTLKIRSTKLEDSAMYFCASRAGLEGNIQYFGAGTRLSVL.